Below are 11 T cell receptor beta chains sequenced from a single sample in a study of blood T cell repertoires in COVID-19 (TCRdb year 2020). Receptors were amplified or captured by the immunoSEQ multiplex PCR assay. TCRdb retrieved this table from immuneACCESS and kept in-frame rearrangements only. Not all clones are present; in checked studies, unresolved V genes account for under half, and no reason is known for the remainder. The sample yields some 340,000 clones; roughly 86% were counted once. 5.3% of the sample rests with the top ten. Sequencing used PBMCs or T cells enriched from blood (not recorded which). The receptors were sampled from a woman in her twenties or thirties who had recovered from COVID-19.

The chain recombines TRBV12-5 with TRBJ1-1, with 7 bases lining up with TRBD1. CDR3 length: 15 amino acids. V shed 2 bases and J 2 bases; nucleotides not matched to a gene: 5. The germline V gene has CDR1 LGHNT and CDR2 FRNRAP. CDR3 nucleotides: TGTGCTAGTGGTTTGTTGGCAGGGGGAAACACTGAAGCTTTCTTT. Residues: CASGLLAGGNTEAFF.

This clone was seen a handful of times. The CDR3 DNA sequence: TGTGCCAGCAGCTTAGATCTGGCCAGGGGCTCGGGCGGGGAGCTGTTTTTT. Translating it yields CASSLDLARGSGGELFF. The rearrangement uses TRBV11-3 and TRBJ2-2; tentatively, D is TRBD1 (6 bases). Trimming took off 0 bases at V and 7 bases at J, with 18 bases between the two ends. Germline V gene lookup returns CDR1 SGHNT and CDR2 YENEEA. The CDR3 has 17 residues.

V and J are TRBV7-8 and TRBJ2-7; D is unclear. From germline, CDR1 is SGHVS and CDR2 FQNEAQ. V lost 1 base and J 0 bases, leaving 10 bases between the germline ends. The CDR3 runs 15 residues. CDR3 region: CASSLDPSFSYEQYF. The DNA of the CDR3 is TGTGCCAGCAGCTTAGATCCCAGTTTCTCCTACGAGCAGTACTTC.

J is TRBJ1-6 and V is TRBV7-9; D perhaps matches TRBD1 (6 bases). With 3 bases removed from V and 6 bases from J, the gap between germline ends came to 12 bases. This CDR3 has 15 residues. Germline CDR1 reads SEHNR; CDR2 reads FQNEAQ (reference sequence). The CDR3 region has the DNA TGTGCCAGCAGCTTTGCGGGGGCGCGTAATTCACCCCTCCACTTT. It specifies CASSFAGARNSPLHF.

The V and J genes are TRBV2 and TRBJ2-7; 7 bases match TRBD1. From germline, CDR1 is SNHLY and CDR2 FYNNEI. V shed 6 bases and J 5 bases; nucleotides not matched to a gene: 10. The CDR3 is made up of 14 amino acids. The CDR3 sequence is CASRDPGTAHEQYF. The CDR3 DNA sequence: TGTGCCAGCAGGGACCCAGGGACAGCCCACGAGCAGTACTTC.

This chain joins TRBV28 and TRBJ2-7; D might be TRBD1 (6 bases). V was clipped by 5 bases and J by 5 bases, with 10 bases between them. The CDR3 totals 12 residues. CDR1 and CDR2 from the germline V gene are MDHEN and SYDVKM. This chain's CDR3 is CASSPNRDEQYF. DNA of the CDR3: TGTGCCAGCAGTCCTAACAGGGACGAGCAGTACTTC.

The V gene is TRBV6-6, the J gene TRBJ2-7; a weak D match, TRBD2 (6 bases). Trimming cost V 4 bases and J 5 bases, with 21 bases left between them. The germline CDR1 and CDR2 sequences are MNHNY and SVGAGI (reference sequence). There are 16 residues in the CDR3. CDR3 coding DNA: TGTGCCAGCAGTTCCTACAACCCGACTAGAGGGGACGAGCAGTACTTC. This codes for CASSSYNPTRGDEQYF.

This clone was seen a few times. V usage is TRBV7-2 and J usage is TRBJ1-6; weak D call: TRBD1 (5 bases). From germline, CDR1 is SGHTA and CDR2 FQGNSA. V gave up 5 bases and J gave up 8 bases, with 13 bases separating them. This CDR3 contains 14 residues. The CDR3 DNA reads TGTGCCAGCAGCCCCCGGGGGTACGATTCACCCCTCCACTTT. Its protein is CASSPRGYDSPLHF. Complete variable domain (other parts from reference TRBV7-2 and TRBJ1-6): GAGVSQSPSNKVTEKGKDVELRCDPISGHTALYWYRQSLGQGLEFLIYFQGNSAPDKSGLPSDRFSAERTGGSVSTLTIQRTQQEDSAVYLCASSPRGYDSPLHFGNGTRLTVT.

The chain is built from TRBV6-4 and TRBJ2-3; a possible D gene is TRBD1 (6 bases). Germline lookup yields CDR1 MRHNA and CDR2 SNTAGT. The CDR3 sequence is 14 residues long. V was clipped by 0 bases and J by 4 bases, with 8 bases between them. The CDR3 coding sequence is TGTGCCAGCAGTGACTCTAAGGGGGCAGATACGCAGTATTTT. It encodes CASSDSKGADTQYF.

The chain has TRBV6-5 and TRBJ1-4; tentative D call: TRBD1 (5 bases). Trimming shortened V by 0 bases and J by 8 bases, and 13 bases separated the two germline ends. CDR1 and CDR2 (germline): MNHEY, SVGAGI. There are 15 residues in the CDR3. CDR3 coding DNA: TGTGCCAGCAGTTACTCGTGGCGGGGGGGAGAAAAACTGTTTTTT. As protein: CASSYSWRGGEKLFF.

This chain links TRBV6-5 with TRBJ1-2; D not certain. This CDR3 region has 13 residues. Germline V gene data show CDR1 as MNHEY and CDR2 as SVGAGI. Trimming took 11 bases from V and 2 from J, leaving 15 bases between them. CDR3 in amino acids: CAGTRWRNYGYTF. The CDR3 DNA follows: TGTGCCGGTACTCGATGGAGAAACTATGGCTACACCTTC.